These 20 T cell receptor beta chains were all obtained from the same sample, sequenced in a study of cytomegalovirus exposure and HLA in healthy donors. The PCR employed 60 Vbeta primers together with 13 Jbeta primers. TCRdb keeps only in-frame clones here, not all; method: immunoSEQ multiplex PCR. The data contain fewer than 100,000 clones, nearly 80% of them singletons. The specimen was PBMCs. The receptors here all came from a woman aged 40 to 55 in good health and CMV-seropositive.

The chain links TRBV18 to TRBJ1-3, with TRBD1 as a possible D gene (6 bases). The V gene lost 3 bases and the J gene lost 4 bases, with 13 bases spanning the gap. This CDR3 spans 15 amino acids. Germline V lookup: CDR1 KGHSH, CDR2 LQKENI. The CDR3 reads CASSPRGQRGNTIYF. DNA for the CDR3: TGTGCCAGCTCACCGCGGGGGCAAAGGGGAAACACCATATATTTT.

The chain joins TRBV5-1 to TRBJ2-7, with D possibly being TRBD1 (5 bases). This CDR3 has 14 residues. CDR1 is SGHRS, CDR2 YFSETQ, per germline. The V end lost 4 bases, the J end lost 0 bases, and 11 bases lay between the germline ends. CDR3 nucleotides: TGCGCCAGCAGCATGACAGCTAGCTCCTACGAGCAGTACTTC. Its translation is CASSMTASSYEQYF.

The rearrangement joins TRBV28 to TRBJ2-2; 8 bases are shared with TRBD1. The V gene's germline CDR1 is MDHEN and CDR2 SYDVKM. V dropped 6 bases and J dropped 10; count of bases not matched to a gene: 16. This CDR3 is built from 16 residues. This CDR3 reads CASSLQLDRDETELFF. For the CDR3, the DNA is TGTGCCAGCAGCCTACAGCTGGACAGGGATGAGACGGAGCTGTTTTTT.

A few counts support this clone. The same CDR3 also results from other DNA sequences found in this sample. The CDR3 DNA is TGTGCCAGTAGTCCGCAGGGCGGCTATGGCTACACCTTC. Amino acids: CASSPQGGYGYTF. The V and J genes are TRBV19 and TRBJ1-2; maybe TRBD1 (5 bases). CDR1 is LNHDA, CDR2 SQIVND, per germline (reference sequence). Trimming removed 5 bases at V and 4 bases at J, with 11 bases between. CDR3 length: 13 residues.

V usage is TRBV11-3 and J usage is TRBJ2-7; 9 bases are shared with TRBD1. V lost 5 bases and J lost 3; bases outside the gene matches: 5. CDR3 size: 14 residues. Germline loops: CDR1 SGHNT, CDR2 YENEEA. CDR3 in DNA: TGTGCCAGCAGCCCACAGGGGGCGCTCTACGAGCAGTACTTC. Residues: CASSPQGALYEQYF.

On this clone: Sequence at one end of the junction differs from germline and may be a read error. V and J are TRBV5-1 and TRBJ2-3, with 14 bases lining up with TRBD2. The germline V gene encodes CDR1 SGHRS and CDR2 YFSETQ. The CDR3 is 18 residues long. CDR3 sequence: CASSLGLAGDTTTNTQYF. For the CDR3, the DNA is TGCGCCAGCAGTTTGGGACTAGCGGGAGACACCACGACTAATACGCAGTATTTT.

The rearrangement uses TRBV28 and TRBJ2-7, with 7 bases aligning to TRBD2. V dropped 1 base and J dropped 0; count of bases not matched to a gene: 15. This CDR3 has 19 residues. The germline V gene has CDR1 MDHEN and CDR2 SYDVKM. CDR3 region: CASSLSPGPRTRTSYEQYF. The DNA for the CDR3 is TGTGCCAGCAGTTTATCCCCAGGCCCCCGGACTAGGACCTCCTACGAGCAGTACTTC.

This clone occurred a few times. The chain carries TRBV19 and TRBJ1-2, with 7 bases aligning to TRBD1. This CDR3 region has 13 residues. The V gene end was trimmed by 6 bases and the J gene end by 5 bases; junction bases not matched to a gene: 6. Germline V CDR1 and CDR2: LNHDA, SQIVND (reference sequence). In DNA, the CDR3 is TGTGCCAGTAGGGATTCGGGACAGTATGGCTACACCTTC. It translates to CASRDSGQYGYTF.

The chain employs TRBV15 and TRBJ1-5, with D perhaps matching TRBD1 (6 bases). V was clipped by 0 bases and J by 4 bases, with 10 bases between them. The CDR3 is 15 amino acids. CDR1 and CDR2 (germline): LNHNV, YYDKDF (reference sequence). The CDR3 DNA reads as TGTGCCACCAGCAGAGATAAGGGGGTTAATCAGCCCCAGCATTTT. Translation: CATSRDKGVNQPQHF.

The CDR3 sequence: CAWKRQGSYEQYF. CDR3 DNA sequence: TGTGCCTGGAAACGGCAGGGGTCTTACGAGCAGTACTTC. This sequence joins TRBV30 and TRBJ2-7; D may be TRBD1 (6 bases). CDR3 size: 13 residues. Trimming pared 4 bases from V and 4 bases from J, leaving 14 bases between. Looked up from germline, CDR1 is GTSNPN and CDR2 is SVGIG (reference sequence).

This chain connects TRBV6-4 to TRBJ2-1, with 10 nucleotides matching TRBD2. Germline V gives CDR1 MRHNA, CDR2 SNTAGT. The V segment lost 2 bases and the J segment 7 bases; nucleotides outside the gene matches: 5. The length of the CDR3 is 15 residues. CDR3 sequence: CASSDGVAGGNEQFF. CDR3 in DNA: TGTGCCAGCAGTGACGGGGTAGCGGGAGGAAATGAGCAGTTCTTC.

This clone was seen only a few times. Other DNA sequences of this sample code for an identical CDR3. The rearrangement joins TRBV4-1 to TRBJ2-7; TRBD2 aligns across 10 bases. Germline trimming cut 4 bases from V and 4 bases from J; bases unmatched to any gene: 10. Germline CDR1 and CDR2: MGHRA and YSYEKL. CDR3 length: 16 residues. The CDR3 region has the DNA TGCGCCAGCAGCCCCGCTGCGGGACTAGCGATATACGAGCAGTACTTC. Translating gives CASSPAAGLAIYEQYF.

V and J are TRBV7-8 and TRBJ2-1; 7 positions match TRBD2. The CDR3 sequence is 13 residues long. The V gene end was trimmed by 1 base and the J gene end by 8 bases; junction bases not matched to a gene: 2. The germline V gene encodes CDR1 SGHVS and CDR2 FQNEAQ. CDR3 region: CASSLVGGDEQFF. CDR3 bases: TGTGCCAGCAGCTTAGTTGGGGGGGATGAGCAGTTCTTC.

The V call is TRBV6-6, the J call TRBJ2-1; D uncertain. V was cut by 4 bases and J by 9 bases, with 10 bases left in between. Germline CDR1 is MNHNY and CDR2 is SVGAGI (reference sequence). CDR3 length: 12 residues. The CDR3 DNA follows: TGTGCCAGCAGTTCCAGATGGCTTGAGCAGTTCTTC. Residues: CASSSRWLEQFF.

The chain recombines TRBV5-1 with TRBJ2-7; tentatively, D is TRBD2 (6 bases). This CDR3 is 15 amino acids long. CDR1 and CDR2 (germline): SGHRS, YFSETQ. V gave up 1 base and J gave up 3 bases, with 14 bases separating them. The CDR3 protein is CASSLSQAGLYEQYF. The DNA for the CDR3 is TGCGCCAGCAGCTTGTCTCAGGCGGGGCTCTACGAGCAGTACTTC.

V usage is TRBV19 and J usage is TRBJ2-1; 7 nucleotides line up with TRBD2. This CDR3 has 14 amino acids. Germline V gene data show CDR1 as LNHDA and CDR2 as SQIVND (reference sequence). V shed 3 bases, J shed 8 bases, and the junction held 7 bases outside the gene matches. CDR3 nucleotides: TGTGCCAGTAGTATCAGCGGGAATGGGGATGAGCAGTTCTTC. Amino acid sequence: CASSISGNGDEQFF.

The CDR3 DNA reads as TGTGCCAGCAGTCTAGGGACATACCCCTATGGCTACACCTTC. Protein product: CASSLGTYPYGYTF. The chain recombines TRBV28 with TRBJ1-2, with TRBD1 as a possible D gene (6 bases). Germline CDR1 and CDR2: MDHEN and SYDVKM. Between the trimmed V and J ends, which lost 5 bases and 4 bases, there was a span of 14 bases. The CDR3 covers 14 residues.

The CDR3 sequence is CASSQRDRGINEQYF. The DNA of the CDR3 is TGTGCCAGCAGTCAGAGGGACAGGGGGATCAACGAGCAGTACTTC. The J gene is TRBJ2-7, the V gene TRBV11-3, with 11 bases aligning to TRBD1. The CDR3 extends over 15 amino acids. V lost 6 bases to trimming and J lost 5 bases; unmatched junction nucleotides: 9. CDR1 and CDR2 from the germline V gene are SGHNT and YENEEA.

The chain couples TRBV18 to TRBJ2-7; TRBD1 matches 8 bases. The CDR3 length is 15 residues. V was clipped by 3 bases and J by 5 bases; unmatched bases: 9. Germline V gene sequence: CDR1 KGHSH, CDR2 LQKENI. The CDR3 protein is CASSPPDRVVDEQYF. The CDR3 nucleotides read TGTGCCAGCTCACCTCCGGACAGGGTAGTCGACGAGCAGTACTTC.

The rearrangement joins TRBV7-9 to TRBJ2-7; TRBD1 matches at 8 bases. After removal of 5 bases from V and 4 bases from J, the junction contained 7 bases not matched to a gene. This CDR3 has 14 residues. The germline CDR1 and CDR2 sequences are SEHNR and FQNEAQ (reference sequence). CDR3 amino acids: CASSHRDRNYEQYF. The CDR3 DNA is TGTGCCAGCAGCCACCGGGACAGGAATTACGAGCAGTACTTC.